The text below deals with one TCR beta chain. No antigen is known for it. Read sequence stops 3 residues before the CDR3 end, and the germline J gene provides the missing end. Other DNA sequences in this sample translate to the same CDR3. The data were taken from a study of T cells in women clearing cervical HPV infection. Overall study results and limits: CIN3+ cases had significantly higher TCR repertoire richness than controls, but evenness did not differ.

In germline, CDR1 is SGHVS, CDR2 FQNEAQ. The CDR3 is 14 amino acids. V gave up 3 bases and J gave up 9 bases, with 15 bases separating them. Sequencing used immunoSEQ multiplex PCR; TCRdb keeps in-frame clones, though not all of them. Recorded for this sample: around 19,000 clones. Sequences were obtained from blood buffy coat. The clonotype originates from a woman between 18 and 75 years old with a cervical HPV16 infection that either progressed to CIN3+ or cleared (not recorded which). The rearrangement links TRBV7-8 to TRBJ1-3; TRBD1 might be the D (6 bases). The CDR3 sequence: CASSLGADRGTIYF. The part of the CDR3 DNA that was read is TGTGCCAGCAGCTTGGGGGCCGACCGAGGCACC.